This paragraph covers one T cell receptor (beta chain) sequence. Study processing details: Reference gene primer amplification in the assay estimated nucleated cell counts. Clones were sequenced by immunoSEQ multiplex PCR, and TCRdb holds only the in-frame ones, with some missing. That table furnishes V, J and clone size, whereas the DNA furnished D and trimming. The sample carries 45,000 to 60,000 clones, around nine tenths recorded once. This entry is derived from a study of blood T cell repertoires in COVID-19. Looking at the study overall: Acute and convalescent COVID-19 specimens originated in the United States, Italy and Spain. T cells, B-cell-depleted T cells, or PBMCs supplied cDNA or gDNA.

CDR1 SGDLS and CDR2 YYNGEE come from the germline V gene. The junction had 3 bases not matched to a gene; V was cut back by 0 bases and J by 2 bases. The CDR3 has 16 amino acids. Sequenced: peripheral blood. The clonotype originates from a man in his forties or fifties with acute or convalescent COVID-19. The chain has TRBV9 and TRBJ2-7; 12 nucleotides match TRBD2. CDR3 DNA sequence: TGTGCCAGCAGCGTAGATGGACTAGCGGGGACCTACGAGCAGTACTTC. Translation gives CASSVDGLAGTYEQYF.